This T cell receptor (beta chain) was profiled in a study of blood T cell repertoires in COVID-19. Turning to the study itself: Samples representing acute and convalescent COVID-19 were sourced from the United States, Italy and Spain.

V shed 0 bases and J shed 0 bases, with 12 bases lying between them. This CDR3 is 17 amino acids long. Germline V lookup: CDR1 LGHNA, CDR2 YNFKEQ. In the original processing: Reference gene primer amplification in the assay estimated nucleated cell counts. Sequencing was performed with immunoSEQ multiplex PCR; in TCRdb, only in-frame clones are kept and a portion is missing. V, J and clone size derive from that table, while D and trimming were established from the DNA sequence. The sample contains approximately 220,000 clones, about 80% of which appear only once. Sequencing used peripheral blood. The chain is built from TRBV4-2 and TRBJ1-3; D unclear. The sequence derives from a woman in her sixties or seventies with acute or convalescent COVID-19. This CDR3 is CASSQDWREGSGNTIYF. DNA for the CDR3: TGTGCCAGCAGCCAAGATTGGAGGGAGGGCTCTGGAAACACCATATATTTT.